This T cell receptor beta chain was identified in a study of T-cell memory formation after mild COVID-19. General study findings and limits: Contracting CD4+ clones were located mainly in CM and EM, and CD8+ clones in EMRA.

This CDR3 spans 16 amino acids. Unmatched junction bases numbered 10, after V lost 5 bases and J lost 3 bases. Germline CDR1 SGHVS, CDR2 FQNEAQ. TCR alpha and TCR beta cDNA libraries carrying sample barcodes and UMIs came from 5'RACE with constant-segment primers. TCRdb recomputed calls from the 5' RACE reads with MiXCR, one row per CDR3 protein. The sample lists roughly 320,000 distinct CDR3 sequences, around 27% seen once, with approximately 12% in the top ten. A note on this clonotype: Its antigen is undetermined.

Sample: PBMCs or a T cell subset sorted from them (not recorded which). This sequence was found in an adult woman who had mild COVID-19 (a few samples of this study predate the infection). Cell type and time point are not known. The chain joins TRBV7-8 to TRBJ2-5, with 9 nucleotides matching TRBD2. As DNA, the CDR3 is TGTGCCAGCAGCGACCTTAAAGCGGGAGGAGAAGAGACCCAGTACTTC. It is translated as CASSDLKAGGEETQYF.